This T cell receptor beta chain stems from a study of T cells in tuberculosis. Regarding the study as a whole: A GMM-specific repertoire classifier reached about 89% accuracy, AUROC about 0.9.

Time point given: new active TB diagnosis, blood taken before or within 7 days of starting treatment. The protocol was immunoSEQ multiplex PCR, while the TCRdb copy is restricted to in-frame clones and leaves out a portion. The data hold fewer than 35,000 clones, with approximately 85% observed a single time. Details on this clone: Its specificity is not known.

Trimming shortened V by 8 bases and J by 5 bases, and 16 bases separated the two germline ends. The CDR3 is made up of 14 amino acids. Germline CDR1 reads MNHNS; CDR2 reads SASEGT. The chain couples TRBV6-1 to TRBJ2-1; possibly TRBD2 for D (5 bases). The source of this sequence is an adult with tuberculosis. The starting material was PBMCs, obtained at tuberculosis diagnosis. The CDR3 DNA reads as TGTGCCAGCCTTTCCGACCTGGAGGACAATGAGCAGTTCTTC. Translation: CASLSDLEDNEQFF.